This TCR beta chain was sequenced for a study of T-cell reconstitution after alpha-beta-depleted transplantation in children. Library preparation (for TCRbeta) was performed with unique molecular identifiers. TCRdb analysed the PCR reads with MiXCR anew, one entry per CDR3 protein. This sample has about 600,000 distinct CDR3 sequences, with 13% found just once. As to this clonotype: The antigen remains undetermined.

Whole-study results and caveats: T-cell counts and diversity at one year following transplant were attributed mainly to newly produced T cells. Some patients owed their high day-60 TCRbeta diversity to surviving recipient T cells and thymic progenitors. Expanded clones from the graft, numbering several hundred, reportedly supplied alpha-beta T cells about two months after transplant.

Trimming took off 1 base at V and 3 bases at J, with 13 bases between the two ends. The CDR3 loop spans 15 amino acids. CDR1 and CDR2 (germline): SGHDN, FVKESK. The sequencing used PBMCs, mostly from graft donor cells, collected 360 days after TCRalphabeta/CD19-depleted stem cell transplant. The chain joins TRBV14 to TRBJ2-7; D is undetermined. This TCR was recovered from a male patient under 18 who had a stem cell transplant for acute myeloid leukemia, so the T cells may come from the graft donor. In nucleotides, the CDR3 is TGTGCCAGCAGCCAAGGGAATACGGCGAGCTACGAGCAGTACTTC. This gives the protein CASSQGNTASYEQYF.